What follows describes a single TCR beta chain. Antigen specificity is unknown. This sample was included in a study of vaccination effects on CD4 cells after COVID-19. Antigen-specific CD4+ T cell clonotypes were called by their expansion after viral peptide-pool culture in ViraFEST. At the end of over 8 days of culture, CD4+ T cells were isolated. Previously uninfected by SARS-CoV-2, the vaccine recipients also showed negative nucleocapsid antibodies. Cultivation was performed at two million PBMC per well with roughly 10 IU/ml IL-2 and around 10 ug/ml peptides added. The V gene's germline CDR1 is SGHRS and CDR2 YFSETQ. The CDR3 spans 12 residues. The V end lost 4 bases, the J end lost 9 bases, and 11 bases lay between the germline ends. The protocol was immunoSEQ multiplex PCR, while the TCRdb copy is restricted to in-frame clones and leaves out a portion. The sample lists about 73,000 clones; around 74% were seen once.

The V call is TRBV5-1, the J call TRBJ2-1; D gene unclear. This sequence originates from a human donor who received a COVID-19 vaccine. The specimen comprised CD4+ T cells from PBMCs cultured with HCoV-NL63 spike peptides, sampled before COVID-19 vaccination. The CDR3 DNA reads TGCGCCAGCAGCCCTCACCTGGCTGAGCAGTTCTTC. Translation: CASSPHLAEQFF. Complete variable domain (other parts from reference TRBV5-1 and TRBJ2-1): KAGVTQTPRYLIKTRGQQVTLSCSPISGHRSVSWYQQTPGQGLQFLFEYFSETQRNKGNFPGRFSGRQFSNSRSEMNVSTLELGDSALYLCASSPHLAEQFFGPGTRLTVL.